The 15 T cell receptor beta chains given below trace back to one sample, sequenced in a study of technical replicates of blood from a few donors. Assay: immunoSEQ multiplex PCR; the TCRdb copy retains only in-frame clones and omits some. Of about 74,000 clones in the sample, about 89% were seen once. The sequenced sample consisted of T cells isolated from PBMCs. The origin of the receptors is a human donor in good health.

V and J are TRBV7-2 and TRBJ2-2; 7 nucleotides match TRBD2. The CDR3 extends over 14 amino acids. Trimming at V came to 2 bases and at J to 8 bases, leaving 5 bases not matched to a gene. CDR1 is SGHTA, CDR2 FQGNSA, per germline. CDR3 sequence (DNA): TGTGCCAGCAGCTTACGGGGGGAATCGGGGGAGCTGTTTTTT. Translated: CASSLRGESGELFF.

This clone was counted once. The J gene is TRBJ2-2, the V gene TRBV6-5, with 8 positions matching TRBD1. CDR1 MNHEY and CDR2 SVGAGI come from the germline V gene. After removal of 4 bases from V and 6 bases from J, the junction contained 10 bases not matched to a gene. CDR3 length: 16 amino acids. CDR3 sequence: CASSFQGQGESGELFF. DNA for the CDR3: TGTGCCAGCAGTTTTCAAGGACAGGGAGAATCCGGGGAGCTGTTTTTT.

The CDR3 region has the DNA TGTGCCAGCAGCGGACTAGAGGCAGGCCGTCGTGAGGAGCAGTACTTC. This encodes CASSGLEAGRREEQYF. This chain links TRBV14 with TRBJ2-7; 7 nucleotides line up with TRBD2. J lost 7 bases, V lost 5 bases, and 17 bases had no gene match. Per the germline V gene, CDR1 is SGHDN and CDR2 is FVKESK. The CDR3 is 16 residues long.

This chain connects TRBV12-5 to TRBJ1-1; the match to TRBD1 covers 7 bases. Germline loops: CDR1 LGHNT, CDR2 FRNRAP. This CDR3 is built from 16 residues. After removal of 2 bases from V and 0 bases from J, the junction contained 6 bases not matched to a gene. The CDR3 reads CASGLPNRGLNTEAFF. CDR3 in DNA: TGTGCTAGTGGTTTGCCGAACAGGGGCTTGAACACTGAAGCTTTCTTT.

The J gene is TRBJ2-1, the V gene TRBV7-3; 8 bases map to TRBD2. V lost 5 bases and J lost 5; bases outside the gene matches: 8. Germline V gene data show CDR1 as SGHTA and CDR2 as FQGTGA. CDR3 length: 15 residues. The CDR3: CASSRRGDSNNEQFF. The CDR3 coding sequence is TGTGCCAGCAGCAGGCGGGGGGATTCTAACAATGAGCAGTTCTTC.

V gene TRBV5-4 combines with J gene TRBJ2-7; possibly TRBD2 for D (6 bases). Trimming pared 0 bases from V and 3 bases from J, leaving 13 bases between. CDR3 length: 15 amino acids. Germline V lookup: CDR1 SGHNT, CDR2 YYREEE (reference sequence). CDR3 in amino acids: CASSLAAGRDYEQYF. As DNA, the CDR3 is TGTGCCAGCAGCTTGGCGGCGGGACGGGACTACGAGCAGTACTTC.

The V gene is TRBV29-1, the J gene TRBJ2-7, with D uncertain. There are 13 residues in the CDR3. The germline V gene has CDR1 SQVTM and CDR2 ANQGSEA. Trimming removed 0 bases at V and 1 base at J, with 7 bases between. This chain's CDR3 is CSVEDTDSYEQYF. The CDR3 bases are TGCAGCGTTGAAGATACTGATTCCTACGAGCAGTACTTC.

V is TRBV6-5 and J is TRBJ1-3; D call uncertain. Deletions cut 10 bases from V and 4 bases from J, with 14 bases between. Germline CDR1 is MNHEY and CDR2 is SVGAGI. The CDR3 covers 13 residues. The CDR3 DNA follows: TGTGCCACCAGAACAGTAATCGGAAACACCATATATTTT. Translated, it gives CATRTVIGNTIYF.

V gene TRBV4-2 combines with J gene TRBJ2-2, with 7 positions matching TRBD2. In germline, CDR1 is LGHNA, CDR2 YNFKEQ. The V and J ends lost 0 bases and 6 bases, in that order; junction bases with no gene match: 4. The CDR3 has 15 residues. In nucleotides, the CDR3 is TGTGCCAGCAGCCAAGATTGGGGGGGACCCGGGGAGCTGTTTTTT. Amino acid sequence: CASSQDWGGPGELFF.

V usage is TRBV28 and J usage is TRBJ1-3; 7 positions agree with TRBD1. The CDR3 is 17 residues long. From germline, CDR1 is MDHEN and CDR2 SYDVKM. Trimming cost V 5 bases and J 4 bases; bases outside gene matches: 14. CDR3 in amino acids: CASSPVRTGAEGNTIYF. The CDR3 nucleotides read TGTGCCAGCAGTCCCGTCCGGACAGGCGCGGAAGGAAACACCATATATTTT. The whole variable domain, filled in from reference TRBV28 and TRBJ1-3, reads DVKVTQSSRYLVKRTGEKVFLECVQDMDHENMFWYRQDPGLGLRLIYFSYDVKMKEKGDIPEGYSVSREKKERFSLILESASTNQTSMYLCASSPVRTGAEGNTIYFGEGSWLTVV.

V and J are TRBV20-1 and TRBJ2-3, with D uncertain. Germline CDR1 reads DFQATT; CDR2 reads SNEGSKA (reference sequence). There are 11 residues in the CDR3. Trimming removed 1 base at V and 5 bases at J, with 4 bases between. The CDR3 nucleotides read TGCAGTGCTAGAGTATTAGATACGCAGTATTTT. This encodes CSARVLDTQYF.

This chain links TRBV30 with TRBJ2-5; 9 nucleotides match TRBD2. This CDR3 has 13 amino acids. With V trimmed by 5 bases and J by 5 bases, 6 bases remained unmatched. From germline, CDR1 is GTSNPN and CDR2 SVGIG (reference sequence). Written as DNA, the CDR3 is TGTGCCTGGGATAGCGGGGGCGCGGAGACCCAGTACTTC. Translating gives CAWDSGGAETQYF.

This sequence joins TRBV2 and TRBJ1-1; the D is unclear. Germline V lookup: CDR1 SNHLY, CDR2 FYNNEI. The V and J ends lost 2 bases and 0 bases respectively, with 22 bases between them. This CDR3 has 19 amino acids. The CDR3 DNA sequence: TGTGCCAGCAGTGAACCGGCTTCCCCCCAAGACTTCTTGAACACTGAAGCTTTCTTT. Protein product: CASSEPASPQDFLNTEAFF.

The chain couples TRBV21-1 to TRBJ2-4; the DNA was not used to check the table's D call, TRBD2. TRBV21-1 is tagged as a pseudogene. The CDR3 is made up of 19 amino acids. The CDR3 here is CASRTVGREEGMGKNIQYF. The CDR3 DNA follows: TGTGCCAGCAGAACCGTTGGGCGGGAGGAAGGAATGGGCAAAAACATTCAGTACTTC.

J is TRBJ2-1 and V is TRBV5-1; 9 bases line up with TRBD2. CDR3 length: 16 residues. V lost 3 bases and J lost 2; bases outside the gene matches: 6. Germline values: CDR1 SGHRS, CDR2 YFSETQ. The CDR3 DNA reads TGCGCCAGCAGCTCGGGCGGGAGGGGGGCCTACAATGAGCAGTTCTTC. Translation: CASSSGGRGAYNEQFF.